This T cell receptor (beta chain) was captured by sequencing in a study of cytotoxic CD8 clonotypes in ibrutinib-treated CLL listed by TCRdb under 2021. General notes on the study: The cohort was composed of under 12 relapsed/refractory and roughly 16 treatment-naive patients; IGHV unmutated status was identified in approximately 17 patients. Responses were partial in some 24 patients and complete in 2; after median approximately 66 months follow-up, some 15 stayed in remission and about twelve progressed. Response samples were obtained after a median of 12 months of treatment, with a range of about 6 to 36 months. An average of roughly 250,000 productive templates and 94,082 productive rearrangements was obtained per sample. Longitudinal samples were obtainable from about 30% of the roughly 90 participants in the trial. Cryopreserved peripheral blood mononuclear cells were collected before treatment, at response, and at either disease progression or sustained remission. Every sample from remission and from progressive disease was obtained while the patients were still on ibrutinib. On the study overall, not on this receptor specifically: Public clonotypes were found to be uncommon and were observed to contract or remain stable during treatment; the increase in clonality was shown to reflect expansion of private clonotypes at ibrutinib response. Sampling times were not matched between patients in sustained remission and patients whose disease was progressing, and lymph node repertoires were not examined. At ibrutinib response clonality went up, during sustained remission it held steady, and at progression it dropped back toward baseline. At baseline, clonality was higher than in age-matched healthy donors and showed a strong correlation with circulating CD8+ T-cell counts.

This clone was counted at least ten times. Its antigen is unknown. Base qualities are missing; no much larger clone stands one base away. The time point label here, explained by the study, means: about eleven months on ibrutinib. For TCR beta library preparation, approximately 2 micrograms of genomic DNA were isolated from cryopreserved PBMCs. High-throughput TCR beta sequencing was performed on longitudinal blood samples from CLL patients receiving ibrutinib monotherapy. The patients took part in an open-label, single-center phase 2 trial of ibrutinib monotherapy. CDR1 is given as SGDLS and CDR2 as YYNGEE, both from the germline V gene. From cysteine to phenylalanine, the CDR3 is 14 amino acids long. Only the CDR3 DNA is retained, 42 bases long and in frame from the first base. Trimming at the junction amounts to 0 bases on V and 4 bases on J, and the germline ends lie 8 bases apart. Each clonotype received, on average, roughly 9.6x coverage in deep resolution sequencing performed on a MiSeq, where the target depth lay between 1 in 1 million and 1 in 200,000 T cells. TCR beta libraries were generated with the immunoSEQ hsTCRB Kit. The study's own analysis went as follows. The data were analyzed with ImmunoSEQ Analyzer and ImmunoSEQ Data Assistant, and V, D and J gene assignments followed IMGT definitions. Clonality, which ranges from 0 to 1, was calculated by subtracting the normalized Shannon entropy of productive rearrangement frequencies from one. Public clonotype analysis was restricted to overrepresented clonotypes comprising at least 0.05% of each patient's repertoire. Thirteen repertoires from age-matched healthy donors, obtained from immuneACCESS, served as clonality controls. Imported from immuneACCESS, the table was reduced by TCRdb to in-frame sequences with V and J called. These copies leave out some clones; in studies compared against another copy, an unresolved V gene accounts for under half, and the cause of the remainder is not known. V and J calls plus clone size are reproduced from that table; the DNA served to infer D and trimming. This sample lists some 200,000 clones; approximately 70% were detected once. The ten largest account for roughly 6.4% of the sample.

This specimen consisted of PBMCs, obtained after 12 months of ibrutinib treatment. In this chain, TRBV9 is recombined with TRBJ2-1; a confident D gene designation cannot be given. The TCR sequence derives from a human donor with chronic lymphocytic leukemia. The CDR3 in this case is CASSVAPGYNEQFF. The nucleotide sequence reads TGTGCCAGCAGCGTAGCTCCCGGGTACAATGAGCAGTTCTTC.